What follows are 28 T cell receptor beta chains derived from one specimen sequenced in a study of OX40 agonist ivuxolimab in advanced cancers. Assay: immunoSEQ multiplex PCR; the TCRdb copy retains only in-frame clones and omits some. The data contain tens of thousands of clones, approximately 90% of them singletons. Here the sequenced sample was CD4+ or CD8+ T cells sorted from blood, taken in a trial of the OX40 agonist ivuxolimab. The receptor set was obtained from an adult with an advanced solid tumor such as melanoma, head and neck, liver or kidney cancer.

This chain connects TRBV5-4 to TRBJ1-1; weak D call: TRBD1 (6 bases). The germline V gene has CDR1 SGHNT and CDR2 YYREEE (reference sequence). Trimming cost V 3 bases and J 1 base, with 13 bases left between them. The CDR3 length is 15 residues. The CDR3 is CASSSKTGENTEAFF. The CDR3 DNA reads as TGTGCCAGCAGCTCTAAGACAGGTGAGAACACTGAAGCTTTCTTT.

This clone was detected only once. The rearrangement uses TRBV7-6 and TRBJ2-1; 7 positions match TRBD1. This CDR3 is built from 14 residues. Per germline, CDR1 SGHVS and CDR2 FNYEAQ. Unmatched junction bases numbered 4, after V lost 1 base and J lost 7 bases. The CDR3 bases are TGTGCCAGCAGCTTAGAGACAGGGAAAAATGAGCAGTTCTTC. It is translated as CASSLETGKNEQFF. Complete variable domain (other parts from reference TRBV7-6 and TRBJ2-1): GAGVSQSPRYKVTKRGQDVALRCDPISGHVSLYWYRQALGQGPEFLTYFNYEAQQDKSGLPNDRFSAERPEGSISTLTIQRTEQRDSAMYRCASSLETGKNEQFFGPGTRLTVL.

The V and J genes are TRBV2 and TRBJ2-1; 11 bases are a match to TRBD1. V lost 9 bases, J lost 5 bases, and 9 bases stayed unmatched. Germline CDR1 and CDR2: SNHLY and FYNNEI. This CDR3 spans 15 amino acids. DNA for the CDR3: TGTGCCAGTAGGGAGGACAGGGGGCAACACAATGAGCAGTTCTTC. It translates to CASREDRGQHNEQFF.

The count of this clone is one. Other nucleotide sequences from this sample produce the same CDR3. This sequence joins TRBV7-8 and TRBJ1-2; the D is unclear. This CDR3 comprises 15 residues. CDR1 is SGHVS, CDR2 FQNEAQ, per germline. The V gene lost 4 bases and the J gene lost 4 bases, with 16 bases spanning the gap. The CDR3 DNA reads as TGTGCCAGCAGCTACCGGACCGAAATCGGCTATGGCTACACCTTC. Translation gives CASSYRTEIGYGYTF.

This chain uses TRBV5-1 with TRBJ2-3, with TRBD1 matching over 8 bases. Trimming removed 4 bases from V and 5 bases from J; junction bases left unmatched: 6. The CDR3 has 14 residues. Germline values: CDR1 SGHRS, CDR2 YFSETQ. CDR3: CASSPRQGRDTQYF. CDR3 DNA: TGCGCCAGCAGCCCTCGACAGGGGCGAGATACGCAGTATTTT.

The J gene is TRBJ1-5, the V gene TRBV19, with TRBD1 matching over 8 bases. The CDR3 has 14 amino acids. J lost 6 bases, V lost 6 bases, and 7 bases had no gene match. CDR1 and CDR2 from the germline V gene are LNHDA and SQIVND (reference sequence). CDR3 DNA sequence: TGTGCCAGTAGCCAGACAGGGGTCGGTCAGCCCCAGCATTTT. Translated: CASSQTGVGQPQHF.

The rearrangement links TRBV5-4 to TRBJ2-2; 7 bases map to TRBD2. CDR3 length: 17 amino acids. The germline V gene has CDR1 SGHNT and CDR2 YYREEE (reference sequence). V was pared by 2 bases and J by 2 bases, with 9 bases of the junction left unmatched. CDR3 loop: CASSFRGDSLNTGELFF. CDR3 sequence (DNA): TGTGCCAGCAGCTTCCGGGGGGACTCCCTAAACACCGGGGAGCTGTTTTTT.

The chain recombines TRBV11-2 with TRBJ1-5; 7 bases align to TRBD1. The CDR3 extends over 16 amino acids. Germline CDR1 and CDR2: SGHAT and FQNNGV. V shed 2 bases, J shed 1 base, and the junction held 5 bases outside the gene matches. The CDR3 region has the DNA TGTGCCAGCAGCTTATCCCAGGGGGGAAGCAATCAGCCCCAGCATTTT. Translation gives CASSLSQGGSNQPQHF.

V gene TRBV5-6 combines with J gene TRBJ2-3, with 9 nucleotides matching TRBD2. V shed 1 base and J 2 bases; nucleotides not matched to a gene: 2. Germline lookup yields CDR1 SGHDT and CDR2 YYEEEE. The CDR3 totals 15 residues. CDR3 sequence: CASSLRLAVTDTQYF. The CDR3, as DNA: TGTGCCAGCAGCTTGAGACTAGCGGTCACAGATACGCAGTATTTT. Using reference TRBV5-6 and TRBJ2-3 for the parts outside the CDR3, the full variable domain is DAGVTQSPTHLIKTRGQQVTLRCSPKSGHDTVSWYQQALGQGPQFIFQYYEEEERQRGNFPDRFSGHQFPNYSSELNVNALLLGDSALYLCASSLRLAVTDTQYFGPGTRLTVL.

This chain connects TRBV2 to TRBJ1-2; no clear D. CDR1 SNHLY and CDR2 FYNNEI come from the germline V gene. Trimming removed 4 bases from V and 4 bases from J, with 16 bases in between. The CDR3 runs 15 residues. CDR3 DNA: TGTGCCAGCAGTGCCTCAGTGTGGGGTGGCTATGGCTACACCTTC. Translated, it gives CASSASVWGGYGYTF.

This clone showed up just once. This chain uses TRBV6-5 with TRBJ2-1; TRBD1 aligns across 7 bases. The J segment lost 8 bases and the V segment lost 5 bases, leaving 3 bases of the junction unmatched. The CDR3 loop spans 12 amino acids. Germline-derived CDR1 and CDR2 are MNHEY and SVGAGI. The DNA of the CDR3 is TGTGCCAGCAGTAGAACAGGGGATGAGCAGTTCTTC. Translating gives CASSRTGDEQFF.

The chain recombines TRBV7-6 with TRBJ2-1; the D gene is possibly TRBD2 (6 bases). Germline CDR1 reads SGHVS; CDR2 reads FNYEAQ. The V gene lost 5 bases and the J gene lost 9 bases, with 20 bases spanning the gap. The CDR3 length is 15 residues. The CDR3 region has the DNA TGTGCCAGCAGCCCCCCCTCCGGGAGTTTAGGTGAGCAGTTCTTC. Its translation is CASSPPSGSLGEQFF.

V and J are TRBV5-5 and TRBJ2-6; D is uncertain. CDR3 size: 17 residues. From germline, CDR1 is SGHKS and CDR2 YYEKEE (reference sequence). Trimming left V 0 bases short and J 2 bases short, with 12 bases between. Here the CDR3 reads CASSLEGSTAGANVLTF. The CDR3 DNA is TGTGCCAGCAGCTTGGAAGGGTCTACGGCTGGGGCCAACGTCCTGACTTTC.

The chain is built from TRBV5-1 and TRBJ2-3; TRBD1 or TRBD2 may be the D gene (5 bases each). The CDR3 covers 14 residues. Germline lookup yields CDR1 SGHRS and CDR2 YFSETQ. The V gene lost 5 bases and the J gene lost 4 bases, with 14 bases spanning the gap. The CDR3 sequence is CASSSQRGSDTQYF. CDR3 sequence (DNA): TGCGCCAGCAGTTCCCAGAGGGGATCAGATACGCAGTATTTT.

The V and J genes are TRBV6-7 and TRBJ2-3, with 16 bases fitting TRBD2. TRBV6-7 qualifies as an ORF whose function is uncertain. The CDR3 is 17 amino acids. V dropped 6 bases and J dropped 2; count of bases not matched to a gene: 5. CDR3 sequence: CASRGTSGREYTDTQYF. In nucleotides, the CDR3 is TGTGCCAGCAGGGGGACTAGCGGGAGGGAATACACAGATACGCAGTATTTT.

The CDR3 here is CASSLGLAGLEQFF. The CDR3 DNA follows: TGTGCCAGCAGCTTAGGGCTAGCGGGTTTAGAGCAGTTCTTC. This chain connects TRBV7-6 to TRBJ2-1, with 8 positions matching TRBD2. V trimming: 1 base; J trimming: 10 bases; junction bases outside the gene matches: 6. This CDR3 comprises 14 residues. CDR1 and CDR2 from the germline V gene are SGHVS and FNYEAQ.

CDR3 region: CASTPMNGWSPNEQFF. The CDR3, as DNA: TGTGCCAGCACCCCGATGAACGGATGGAGTCCCAATGAGCAGTTCTTC. The chain has TRBV5-6 and TRBJ2-1; D gene ambiguous. Germline CDR1 is SGHDT and CDR2 is YYEEEE. The V gene lost 6 bases and the J gene lost 6 bases, with 22 bases spanning the gap. There are 16 residues in the CDR3.

The rearrangement uses TRBV19 and TRBJ1-2; TRBD1 matches at 9 bases. Germline CDR1 reads LNHDA; CDR2 reads SQIVND (reference sequence). The V segment lost 4 bases and the J segment 2 bases; nucleotides outside the gene matches: 2. This CDR3 region has 14 residues. CDR3 sequence: CASSRDRGNYGYTF. As DNA, the CDR3 is TGTGCCAGTAGTAGAGACAGGGGGAACTATGGCTACACCTTC.

As DNA, the CDR3 is TGCGCCAGCAGAATTAGCGGGAGTCGCGAGCAGTACTTC. Amino acid sequence: CASRISGSREQYF. The chain links TRBV5-1 to TRBJ2-7; 9 bases agree with TRBD2. Per germline, CDR1 SGHRS and CDR2 YFSETQ. The CDR3 totals 13 residues. J lost 6 bases, V lost 5 bases, and 6 bases had no gene match.

The J gene is TRBJ2-7, the V gene TRBV10-2; 11 nucleotides agree with TRBD2. Unmatched junction bases numbered 4, after V lost 6 bases and J lost 6 bases. The CDR3 is 13 residues long. Germline V gene sequence: CDR1 WSHSY, CDR2 SAAADI. The CDR3 bases are TGCGCCAGCAGACTAGCGGGAGCTCTCGAGCAGTACTTC. Encoded protein: CASRLAGALEQYF.

The V gene is TRBV11-2, the J gene TRBJ2-1; no firm D call. The V end was cut by 8 bases, the J end by 0 bases, with 14 bases between. This CDR3 has 15 amino acids. The germline V gene encodes CDR1 SGHAT and CDR2 FQNNGV. The CDR3 bases are TGTGCCAGCGGCCTAACTGACGGCTCCTACAATGAGCAGTTCTTC. It codes for CASGLTDGSYNEQFF.

The V and J genes are TRBV7-2 and TRBJ2-5, with 9 bases identical to TRBD1. Germline V CDR1 and CDR2: SGHTA, FQGNSA. Trimming cost V 5 bases and J 5 bases; bases outside gene matches: 6. CDR3 size: 14 residues. The CDR3 reads CASSVQGADETQYF. The CDR3 DNA follows: TGTGCCAGCAGCGTACAGGGGGCGGACGAGACCCAGTACTTC.

Here the CDR3 DNA reads TGTGCCTGGACCAGACAGGGGGCGGGATCCATGAACACTGAAGCTTTCTTT. Residues: CAWTRQGAGSMNTEAFF. V and J are TRBV30 and TRBJ1-1; TRBD1 aligns across 10 bases. The length of the CDR3 is 17 residues. Germline V CDR1 and CDR2: GTSNPN, SVGIG (reference sequence). The ends lost 4 bases at V and 0 bases at J; junction bases unmatched: 11.

CDR3 loop: CASSPSGLAGVTQYF. CDR3 DNA: TGTGCCAGTAGTCCATCGGGACTAGCGGGAGTTACGCAGTATTTT. The V gene is TRBV19, the J gene TRBJ2-3, with 14 bases lining up with TRBD2. The J segment lost 8 bases and the V segment lost 5 bases, leaving 6 bases of the junction unmatched. The CDR3 contains 15 residues. Germline CDR1 is LNHDA and CDR2 is SQIVND (reference sequence).

This chain joins TRBV6-4 and TRBJ2-1; D is unclear. CDR1 MRHNA and CDR2 SNTAGT come from the germline V gene. The CDR3 contains 15 residues. Trimming took 3 bases from V and 0 from J, leaving 9 bases between them. The CDR3 sequence is CASSETWSSYNEQFF. The DNA of the CDR3 is TGTGCCAGCAGTGAGACCTGGAGCTCCTACAATGAGCAGTTCTTC.

The genes are TRBV5-1 and TRBJ1-1, with unresolved D. The CDR3 spans 14 residues. Trimming left V 0 bases short and J 2 bases short, with 8 bases between. CDR1 and CDR2 from the germline V gene are SGHRS and YFSETQ. In nucleotides, the CDR3 is TGCGCCAGCAGCTTGGGCCCGGCCAACACTGAAGCTTTCTTT. Protein sequence: CASSLGPANTEAFF.

The chain combines TRBV19 with TRBJ2-7; tentative D call: TRBD1 (6 bases). Germline V gene data show CDR1 as LNHDA and CDR2 as SQIVND (reference sequence). The CDR3 is 16 residues long. The ends were cut back, 3 bases at V and 0 bases at J, with 15 bases in the middle. The CDR3 DNA sequence: TGTGCCAGTAGTATTGGTCGGACAGCTCCCTCCTACGAGCAGTACTTC. Amino acids: CASSIGRTAPSYEQYF.

V is TRBV7-8 and J is TRBJ1-2; the D gene is possibly TRBD1 (6 bases). V lost 2 bases and J 0 bases, leaving 16 bases between the germline ends. This CDR3 is built from 17 residues. Germline CDR1 reads SGHVS; CDR2 reads FQNEAQ. The CDR3 protein is CASSLSLVGQTNYGYTF. The DNA for the CDR3 is TGTGCCAGCAGCTTATCGCTAGTCGGACAGACTAACTATGGCTACACCTTC.